The clone carrying this TCR beta chain was seen a few times. Its antigen is currently unknown. This record belongs to a study of cytomegalovirus exposure and HLA in healthy donors. Turning to the study itself: There were approximately 80 million unique TCRs (from HLA-typed donors) in an early data release.

Study results and limitations: Presence/absence analyses rested on an assumption that sequencing depth was roughly uniform across donors. In a later analysis, V- and J-gene trimming of beta chains associated with a DCLRE1C missense variant, replicated independently. A later look showed TCR association rates differing by HLA locus, highest for DRB1 and lowest for HLA-C.

Primers included in the PCR were 60 Vbeta and 13 Jbeta primers. Sequencing used immunoSEQ multiplex PCR; TCRdb keeps in-frame clones, though not all of them. The data contain around 150,000 clones, about four fifths of them seen just once; the ten biggest clones take up less than 3.5%. The material sequenced was PBMCs. The origin of this receptor is a male donor in good health and CMV-seronegative.

The CDR3 DNA sequence: TGTGCCGAAGTCGAAGGGGGCACTGGAAACACCATATATTTT. It translates to CAEVEGGTGNTIYF. J is TRBJ1-3 and V is TRBV6-4; the match to TRBD1 covers 7 bases. The J segment lost 2 bases and the V segment lost 11 bases, leaving 9 bases of the junction unmatched. The CDR3 spans 14 residues. From germline, CDR1 is MRHNA and CDR2 SNTAGT.